One TCR beta chain is described in this entry. Germline CDR1 reads SNHLY; CDR2 reads FYNNEI. Trimming shortened V by 4 bases and J by 3 bases, and 10 bases separated the two germline ends. The CDR3 totals 13 residues. Within Nashville, Tennessee resided all donors, each a Caucasian adult. The assay ran at deep level. TCRdb keeps only in-frame clones here, not all; method: immunoSEQ multiplex PCR. The sample has approximately 500,000 clones; 70% to 80% are singletons. The entry originates in a study of shared clonotypes between healthy human individuals. This receptor was obtained from a middle-aged woman in good health. Some clones in this sample may be carry-over from other donors' samples. Material: PBMCs. The chain couples TRBV2 to TRBJ2-7; no clear D gene. CDR3 DNA sequence: TGTGCCAGCAGTGCTCTGCCCCGCTACGAGCAGTACTTC. It is translated as CASSALPRYEQYF.